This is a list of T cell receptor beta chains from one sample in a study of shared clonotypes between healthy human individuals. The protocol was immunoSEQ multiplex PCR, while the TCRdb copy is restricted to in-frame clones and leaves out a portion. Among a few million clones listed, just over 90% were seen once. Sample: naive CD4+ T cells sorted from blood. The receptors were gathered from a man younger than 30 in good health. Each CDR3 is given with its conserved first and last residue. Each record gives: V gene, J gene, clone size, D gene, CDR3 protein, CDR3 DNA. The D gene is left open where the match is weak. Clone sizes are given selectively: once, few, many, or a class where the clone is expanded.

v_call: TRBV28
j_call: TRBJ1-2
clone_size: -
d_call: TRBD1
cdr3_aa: CASSLWTGGKGYTF
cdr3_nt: TGTGCCAGCAGTTTGTGGACAGGGGGTAAGGGCTACACCTTC

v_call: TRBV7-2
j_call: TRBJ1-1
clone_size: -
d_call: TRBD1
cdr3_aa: CASRKGAMNTEAFF
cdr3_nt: TGTGCCAGCAGGAAGGGGGCTATGAACACTGAAGCTTTCTTT

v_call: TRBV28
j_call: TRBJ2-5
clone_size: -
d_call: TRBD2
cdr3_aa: CASSFPGGQETQYF
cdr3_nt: TGTGCCAGCAGTTTTCCGGGGGGGCAAGAGACCCAGTACTTC

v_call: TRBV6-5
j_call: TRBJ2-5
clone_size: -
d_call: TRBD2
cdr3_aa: CASSLGTKKLETQYF
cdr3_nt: TGTGCCAGCAGCCTAGGGACTAAGAAATTAGAGACCCAGTACTTC

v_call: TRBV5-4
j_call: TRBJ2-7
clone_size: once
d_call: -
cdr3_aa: CASSPTGGVYEQYF
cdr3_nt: TGTGCCAGCAGCCCCACCGGGGGCGTCTACGAGCAGTACTTC

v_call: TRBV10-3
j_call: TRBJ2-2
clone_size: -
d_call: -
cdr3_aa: CAISGGLNTGELFF
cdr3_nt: TGTGCCATCAGCGGGGGCCTGAACACCGGGGAGCTGTTTTTT

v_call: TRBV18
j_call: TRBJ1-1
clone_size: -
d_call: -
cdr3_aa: CASSPPASDTEAFF
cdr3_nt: TGTGCCAGCTCACCACCGGCATCAGACACTGAAGCTTTCTTT

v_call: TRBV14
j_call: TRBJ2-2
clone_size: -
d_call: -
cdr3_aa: CASSQYRGTTNTGELFF
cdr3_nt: TGTGCCAGCAGCCAATATCGCGGAACAACGAACACCGGGGAGCTGTTTTTT

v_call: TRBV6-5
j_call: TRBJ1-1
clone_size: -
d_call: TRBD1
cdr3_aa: CASSYTGGTEAFF
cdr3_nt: TGTGCCAGCAGTTACACAGGGGGGACTGAAGCTTTCTTT

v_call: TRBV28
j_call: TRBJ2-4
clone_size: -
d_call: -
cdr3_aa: CASSFGGTKNIQYF
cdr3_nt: TGTGCCAGCAGTTTCGGGGGCACAAAAAACATTCAGTACTTC

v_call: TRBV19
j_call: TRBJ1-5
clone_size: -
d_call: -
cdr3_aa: CASRAGGSNNQPQHF
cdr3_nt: TGTGCCAGCCGGGCGGGGGGTAGTAACAATCAGCCCCAGCATTTT

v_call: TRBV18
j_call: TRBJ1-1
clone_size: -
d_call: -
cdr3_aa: CASSPDGALVGFF
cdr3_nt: TGTGCCAGCTCACCCGACGGGGCCTTGGTCGGTTTCTTT

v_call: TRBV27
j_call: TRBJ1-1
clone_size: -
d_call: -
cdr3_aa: CASGRTVNTEAFF
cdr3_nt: TGTGCCAGCGGGCGGACTGTGAACACTGAAGCTTTCTTT

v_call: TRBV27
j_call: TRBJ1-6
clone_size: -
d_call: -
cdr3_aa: CASSPGIKGGNSPLHF
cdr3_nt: TGTGCCAGCAGTCCAGGGATTAAGGGGGGAAATTCACCCCTCCACTTT

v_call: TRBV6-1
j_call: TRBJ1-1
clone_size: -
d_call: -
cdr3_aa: CASGGSAPAEAFF
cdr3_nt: TGTGCCAGCGGAGGAAGCGCACCCGCTGAAGCTTTCTTT

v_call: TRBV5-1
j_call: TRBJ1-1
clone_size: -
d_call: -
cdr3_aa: CASTWGTGTEAFF
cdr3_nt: TGCGCCAGCACTTGGGGGACGGGCACTGAAGCTTTCTTT

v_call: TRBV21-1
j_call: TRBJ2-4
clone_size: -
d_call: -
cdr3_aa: CASSKGKLAGDPPVRLAKNIQYF
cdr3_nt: TGTGCCAGCAGCAAAGGTAAACTAGCGGGAGACCCCCCCGTCCGACTAGCCAAAAACATTCAGTACTTC

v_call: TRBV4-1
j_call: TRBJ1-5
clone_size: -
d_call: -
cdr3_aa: CASSQDGPQLNQPQHF
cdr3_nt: TGCGCCAGCAGCCAAGATGGACCTCAGCTAAATCAGCCCCAGCATTTT

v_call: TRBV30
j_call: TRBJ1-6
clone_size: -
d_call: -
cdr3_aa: CAWRAGVQGYNSPLHF
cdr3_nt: TGTGCCTGGAGGGCCGGGGTACAAGGCTATAATTCACCCCTCCACTTT

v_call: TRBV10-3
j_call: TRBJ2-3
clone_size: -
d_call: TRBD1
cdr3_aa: CATAGQGNTDTQYF
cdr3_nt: TGTGCCACCGCAGGACAGGGGAACACAGATACGCAGTATTTT

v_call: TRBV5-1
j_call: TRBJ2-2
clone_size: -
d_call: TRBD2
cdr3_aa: CASSLAVGSGSFGTGELFF
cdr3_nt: TGCGCCAGCAGCTTGGCCGTTGGTAGCGGGAGCTTCGGGACCGGGGAGCTGTTTTTT

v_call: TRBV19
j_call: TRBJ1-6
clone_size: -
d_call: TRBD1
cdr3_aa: CASSIEEGASSPLHF
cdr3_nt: TGTGCCAGTAGTATAGAAGAGGGGGCAAGTTCACCCCTCCACTTT

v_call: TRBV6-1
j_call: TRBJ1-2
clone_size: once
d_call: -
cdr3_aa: CASSPGPPGGYTF
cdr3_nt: TGTGCCAGCAGTCCGGGACCTCCGGGGGGCTACACCTTC

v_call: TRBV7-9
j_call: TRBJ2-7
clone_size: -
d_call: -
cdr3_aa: CASSLGGDIMREQYF
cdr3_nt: TGTGCCAGCAGCTTAGGGGGCGACATCATGAGGGAGCAGTACTTC

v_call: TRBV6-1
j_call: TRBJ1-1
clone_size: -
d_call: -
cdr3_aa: CASIGGMNTEAFF
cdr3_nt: TGTGCCAGCATTGGGGGGATGAACACTGAAGCTTTCTTT

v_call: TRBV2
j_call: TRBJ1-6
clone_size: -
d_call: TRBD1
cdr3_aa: CASSGRGRGDNSPLHF
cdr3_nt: TGTGCCAGCAGTGGAAGGGGGCGCGGGGATAATTCACCCCTCCACTTT

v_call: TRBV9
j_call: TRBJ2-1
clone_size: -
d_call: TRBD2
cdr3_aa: CASSWTSGSVEQFF
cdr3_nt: TGTGCCAGCAGCTGGACTAGCGGGAGTGTGGAGCAGTTCTTC

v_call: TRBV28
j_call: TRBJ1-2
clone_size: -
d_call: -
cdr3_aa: CASSVQEGITGYTF
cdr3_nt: TGTGCCAGCAGTGTGCAAGAGGGAATAACGGGCTACACCTTC

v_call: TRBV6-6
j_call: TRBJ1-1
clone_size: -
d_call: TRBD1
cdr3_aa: CASSSQGTNTEAFF
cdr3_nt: TGTGCCAGCAGCTCACAGGGGACGAACACTGAAGCTTTCTTT

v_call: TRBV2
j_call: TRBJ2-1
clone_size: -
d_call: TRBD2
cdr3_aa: CASSVAGGADNEQFF
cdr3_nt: TGTGCCAGCAGTGTAGCGGGGGGGGCCGACAATGAGCAGTTCTTC

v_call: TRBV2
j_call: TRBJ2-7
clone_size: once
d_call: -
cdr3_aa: CASSKGGRPPAGEQYF
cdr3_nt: TGTGCCAGCTCTAAGGGGGGGAGGCCCCCGGCGGGCGAGCAGTACTTC

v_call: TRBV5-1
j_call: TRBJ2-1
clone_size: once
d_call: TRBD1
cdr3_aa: CASSTVPGQVYNEQFF
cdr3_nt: TGCGCCAGCTCTACGGTGCCGGGACAGGTATACAATGAGCAGTTCTTC

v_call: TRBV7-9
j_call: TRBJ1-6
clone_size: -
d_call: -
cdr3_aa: CASSFGQSPLHF
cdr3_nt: TGTGCCAGCAGCTTCGGTCAGTCACCCCTCCACTTT

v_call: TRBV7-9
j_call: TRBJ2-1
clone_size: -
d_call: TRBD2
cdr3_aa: CASSLSPGLAVHEQFF
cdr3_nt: TGTGCCAGCAGCTTATCACCGGGACTAGCGGTCCATGAGCAGTTCTTC

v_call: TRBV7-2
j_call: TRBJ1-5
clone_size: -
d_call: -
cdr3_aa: CASSLAASATNQPQHF
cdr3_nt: TGTGCCAGCAGCTTAGCGGCGTCAGCGACTAATCAGCCCCAGCATTTT

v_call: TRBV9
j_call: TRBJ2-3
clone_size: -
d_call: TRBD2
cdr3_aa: CASSRSSGVVSDTQYF
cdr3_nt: TGTGCCAGCAGCAGGTCTAGCGGGGTAGTTTCAGATACGCAGTATTTT

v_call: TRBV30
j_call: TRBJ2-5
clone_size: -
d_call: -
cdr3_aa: CAWSVNIETQYF
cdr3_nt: TGTGCCTGGAGTGTAAACATTGAGACCCAGTACTTC

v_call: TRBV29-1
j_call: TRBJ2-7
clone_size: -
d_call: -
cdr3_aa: CSVGGSSGEQYF
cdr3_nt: TGCAGCGTTGGGGGCTCTTCTGGCGAGCAGTACTTC

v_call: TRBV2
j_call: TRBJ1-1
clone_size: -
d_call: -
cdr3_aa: CASSAGPNTEAFF
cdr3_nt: TGTGCCAGCAGTGCCGGGCCGAACACTGAAGCTTTCTTT